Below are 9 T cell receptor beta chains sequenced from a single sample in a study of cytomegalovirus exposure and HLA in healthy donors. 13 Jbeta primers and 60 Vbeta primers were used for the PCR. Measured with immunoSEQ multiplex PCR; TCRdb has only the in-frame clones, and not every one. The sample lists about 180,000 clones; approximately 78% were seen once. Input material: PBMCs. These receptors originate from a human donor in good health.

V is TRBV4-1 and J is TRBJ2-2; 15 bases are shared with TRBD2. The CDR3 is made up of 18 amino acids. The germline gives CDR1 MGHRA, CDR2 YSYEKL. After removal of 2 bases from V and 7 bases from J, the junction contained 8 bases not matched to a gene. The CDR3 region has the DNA TGCGCCAGCAGCCAACCGGGACTAGCGGGGGGATTCGGCGGGGAGCTGTTTTTT. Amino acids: CASSQPGLAGGFGGELFF.

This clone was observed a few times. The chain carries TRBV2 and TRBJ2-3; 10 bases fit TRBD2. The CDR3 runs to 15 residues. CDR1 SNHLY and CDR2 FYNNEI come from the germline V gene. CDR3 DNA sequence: TGTGCTAACGAGCTAGCGGGGGTTATCACAGATACGCAGTATTTT. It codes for CANELAGVITDTQYF.

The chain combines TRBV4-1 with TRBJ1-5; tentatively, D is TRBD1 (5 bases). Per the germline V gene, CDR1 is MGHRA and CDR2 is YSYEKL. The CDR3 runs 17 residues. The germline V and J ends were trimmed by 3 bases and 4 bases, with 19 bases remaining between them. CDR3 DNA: TGCGCCAGCAGCCAGGGTCTCGTAGGGGTGGGTAATCAGCCCCAGCATTTT. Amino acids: CASSQGLVGVGNQPQHF.

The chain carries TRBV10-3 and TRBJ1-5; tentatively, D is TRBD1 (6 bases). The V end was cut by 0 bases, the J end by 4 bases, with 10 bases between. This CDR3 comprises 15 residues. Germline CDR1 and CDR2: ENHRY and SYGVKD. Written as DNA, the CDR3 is TGTGCCATCAGTGAGTCGAGGGGGGGGAATCAGCCCCAGCATTTT. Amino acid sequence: CAISESRGGNQPQHF.

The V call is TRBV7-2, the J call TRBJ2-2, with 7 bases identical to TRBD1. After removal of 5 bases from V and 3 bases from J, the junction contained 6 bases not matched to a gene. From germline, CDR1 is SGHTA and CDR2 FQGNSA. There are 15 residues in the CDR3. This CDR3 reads CASSPGTVHTGELFF. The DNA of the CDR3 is TGTGCCAGCAGCCCCGGGACAGTCCACACCGGGGAGCTGTTTTTT.

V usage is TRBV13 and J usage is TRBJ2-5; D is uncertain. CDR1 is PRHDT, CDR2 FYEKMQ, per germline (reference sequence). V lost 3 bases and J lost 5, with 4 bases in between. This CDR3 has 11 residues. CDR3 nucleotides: TGTGCCAGCAGCTTCCAGGAGACCCAGTACTTC. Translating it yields CASSFQETQYF.

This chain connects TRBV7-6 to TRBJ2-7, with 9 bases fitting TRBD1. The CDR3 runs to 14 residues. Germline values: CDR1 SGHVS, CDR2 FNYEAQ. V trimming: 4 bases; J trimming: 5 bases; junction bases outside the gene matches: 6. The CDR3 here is CASSSGTGSNEQYF. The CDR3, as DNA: TGTGCCAGCAGCTCCGGGACAGGGTCTAACGAGCAGTACTTC.

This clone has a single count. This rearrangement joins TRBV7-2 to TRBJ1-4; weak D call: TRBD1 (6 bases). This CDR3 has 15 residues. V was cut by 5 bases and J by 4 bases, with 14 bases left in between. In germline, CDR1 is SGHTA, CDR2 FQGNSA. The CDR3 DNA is TGTGCCAGCAGCCAACGGGGAGGGGGTAATGAAAAACTGTTTTTT. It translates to CASSQRGGGNEKLFF. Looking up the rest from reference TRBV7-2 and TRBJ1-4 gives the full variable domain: GAGVSQSPSNKVTEKGKDVELRCDPISGHTALYWYRQSLGQGLEFLIYFQGNSAPDKSGLPSDRFSAERTGGSVSTLTIQRTQQEDSAVYLCASSQRGGGNEKLFFGSGTQLSVL.

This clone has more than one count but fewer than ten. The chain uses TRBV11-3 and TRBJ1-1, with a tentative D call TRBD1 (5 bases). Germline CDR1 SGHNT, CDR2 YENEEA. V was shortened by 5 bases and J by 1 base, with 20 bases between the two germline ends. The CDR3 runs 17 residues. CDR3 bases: TGTGCCAGCAGCCCGCGAGCCCGGTCCAGGGCGAACACTGAAGCTTTCTTT. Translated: CASSPRARSRANTEAFF.